This T cell receptor beta chain was observed in a study of cytomegalovirus exposure and HLA in healthy donors. The germline V gene encodes CDR1 SEHNR and CDR2 FQNEAQ (reference sequence). V gave up 3 bases and J gave up 3 bases, with 8 bases separating them. The length of the CDR3 is 13 residues. Generated by immunoSEQ multiplex PCR, the TCRdb table keeps only in-frame clones and is missing some. The sample consists of 200,000 or so clones, around 87% of them appearing once. Study results and limitations: A later analysis found first-cohort TCR clusters tended to co-occur in the 110 or so validation repertoires. Researchers reported that a few CMV-associated chains were confirmed in vitro as CMV antigen-specific.

A remark on this clone: Its target is unknown.

Sample: PBMCs. V is TRBV7-9 and J is TRBJ1-2, with unresolved D. The sequence was obtained from a woman between 18 and 29 years old in good health and CMV-seropositive. CDR3 coding DNA: TGTGCCAGCAGCTTGCACCAGGACTATGGCTACACCTTC. Translated, it gives CASSLHQDYGYTF.